Below, 26 T cell receptor beta chains from the same sample are listed, as sequenced in a study of blood T cell repertoires in COVID-19. Clones were sequenced by immunoSEQ multiplex PCR, and TCRdb holds only the in-frame ones, with some missing. The data contain around 60,000 clones, about four fifths of them singletons. The sequencing input was peripheral blood. Source of these receptors: a woman of 80 years or more with acute or convalescent COVID-19.

This clone was detected only once. The V and J genes are TRBV30 and TRBJ1-4; 10 nucleotides align to TRBD1. Trimming at V came to 0 bases and at J to 6 bases, leaving 7 bases not matched to a gene. The CDR3 length is 16 residues. Germline-derived CDR1 and CDR2 are GTSNPN and SVGIG (reference sequence). The chain's CDR3 is CAWSVLVGTGDEKLFF. Written as DNA, the CDR3 is TGTGCCTGGAGTGTACTAGTCGGGACAGGGGATGAAAAACTGTTTTTT.

The rearrangement joins TRBV18 to TRBJ1-4; a possible D gene is TRBD1 (5 bases). The germline V and J ends were trimmed by 4 bases and 5 bases, with 11 bases remaining between them. CDR1 and CDR2 (germline): KGHSH, LQKENI. The CDR3 is 14 residues long. CDR3 sequence: CASSRGGSNEKLFF. The CDR3 nucleotides are TGTGCCAGCTCACGGGGGGGGTCCAATGAAAAACTGTTTTTT.

The chain carries TRBV9 and TRBJ2-2; TRBD2 aligns across 8 bases. Germline assignment: CDR1 SGDLS and CDR2 YYNGEE. The V segment lost 4 bases and the J segment 4 bases; nucleotides outside the gene matches: 9. The CDR3 has 16 residues. Here the CDR3 reads CASSSFSGIGTGELFF. Written as DNA, the CDR3 is TGTGCCAGCAGCAGCTTTAGCGGGATCGGCACCGGGGAGCTGTTTTTT.

This clone was counted only a few times. The chain employs TRBV28 and TRBJ1-5; a weak D match, TRBD1 (5 bases). From germline, CDR1 is MDHEN and CDR2 SYDVKM. CDR3 size: 16 residues. V lost 4 bases and J 4 bases, leaving 17 bases between the germline ends. The CDR3 spells CASSSGASGANQPQHF. The CDR3 bases are TGTGCCAGCAGTTCTGGCGCAAGTGGGGCGAATCAGCCCCAGCATTTT.

Points on this clone: Other DNA sequences from this sample encode an identical CDR3 as well. This chain joins TRBV5-4 and TRBJ2-1; the match to TRBD2 covers 11 bases. Germline V lookup: CDR1 SGHNT, CDR2 YYREEE (reference sequence). The CDR3 is made up of 15 amino acids. V shed 4 bases, J shed 2 bases, and the junction held 2 bases outside the gene matches. CDR3 sequence reads: CASSGLAGTYNEQFF. CDR3 DNA: TGTGCCAGCAGCGGACTAGCGGGCACCTACAATGAGCAGTTCTTC.

The genes are TRBV7-7 and TRBJ2-7; 7 bases map to TRBD1. Germline trimming cut 5 bases from V and 3 bases from J; bases unmatched to any gene: 4. This CDR3 comprises 13 residues. CDR1 is SSHAT and CDR2 is FNYEAQ in the germline V gene (reference sequence). The CDR3, as DNA: TGTGCCAGCAGCGCGACAGGGTACTACGAGCAGTACTTC. Its protein product is CASSATGYYEQYF.

The J gene is TRBJ2-5, the V gene TRBV5-1; TRBD2 matches at 7 bases. The CDR3 contains 14 residues. The V gene's germline CDR1 is SGHRS and CDR2 YFSETQ. The ends lost 4 bases at V and 2 bases at J; junction bases unmatched: 5. CDR3 loop: CASSLGGGQETQYF. The CDR3 DNA reads TGCGCCAGCAGCCTCGGGGGAGGGCAAGAGACCCAGTACTTC.

The chain carries TRBV4-3 and TRBJ2-1; D might be TRBD1 (6 bases). Trimming took 0 bases from V and 6 from J, leaving 12 bases between them. There are 15 residues in the CDR3. CDR1 is LGHNA, CDR2 YSLEER, per germline. The CDR3 bases are TGCGCCAGCAGCCAAGAGGCGCAGGGGTTCAATGAGCAGTTCTTC. Translating it yields CASSQEAQGFNEQFF.

The chain joins TRBV7-2 to TRBJ2-1; 10 positions match TRBD2. The CDR3 runs 15 residues. V lost 1 base, J lost 9 bases, and 6 bases stayed unmatched. Germline V gene lookup returns CDR1 SGHTA and CDR2 FQGNSA. The CDR3 region has the DNA TGTGCCAGCAGCTTAGATACTAGCGGGGTCAGTGAGCAGTTCTTC. It is translated as CASSLDTSGVSEQFF.

V gene TRBV3-1 (or the pseudogene TRBV3-2) combines with J gene TRBJ2-7, with no clear D. Germline CDR1 and CDR2: LGHDT and YNNKEL (reference sequence). The V and J ends lost 1 base and 3 bases respectively, with 7 bases between them. The CDR3 contains 13 residues. CDR3 sequence (DNA): TGTGCCAGCAGCCAAGGAAGTAGCTACGAGCAGTACTTC. This translates into CASSQGSSYEQYF.

V gene TRBV11-2 combines with J gene TRBJ2-7; 9 bases are shared with TRBD1. Trimming took 5 bases from V and 13 from J; bases not matched to a gene: 6. CDR1 and CDR2 from the germline V gene are SGHAT and FQNNGV. The CDR3 runs to 11 residues. DNA for the CDR3: TGTGCCAGCAGCACAGTGGGACAGGGATACTTC. Amino acids: CASSTVGQGYF.

This chain links TRBV12-3 or TRBV12-4 with TRBJ1-5, with D maybe TRBD1 (5 bases). Trimming pared 4 bases from V and 8 bases from J, leaving 9 bases between. This CDR3 is 12 amino acids long. The CDR3 loop is CASSSRAKPQHF. The DNA for the CDR3 is TGTGCCAGCAGTTCCAGGGCGAAGCCCCAGCATTTT.

The chain uses TRBV4-1 and TRBJ2-6; D is possibly TRBD1 (5 bases). Germline-derived CDR1 and CDR2 are MGHRA and YSYEKL. This CDR3 has 16 residues. V shed 0 bases and J shed 1 base, with 7 bases lying between them. CDR3 region: CASSQDGASGANVLTF. CDR3 DNA sequence: TGCGCCAGCAGCCAAGATGGGGCATCTGGGGCCAACGTCCTGACTTTC.

The chain recombines TRBV4-1 with TRBJ1-2; the D is unclear. V lost 0 bases and J 14 bases, leaving 13 bases between the germline ends. Looked up from germline, CDR1 is MGHRA and CDR2 is YSYEKL. This CDR3 spans 12 amino acids. CDR3 nucleotides: TGCGCCAGCAGCCAAGAAATGGCCACGATGACCTTC. It yields the protein CASSQEMATMTF.

The CDR3 DNA reads as TGTGCCAGCAGCCTAAGCGGGGGGGCTAACGGGGAGCTGTTTTTT. It specifies CASSLSGGANGELFF. The chain combines TRBV9 with TRBJ2-2; TRBD2 agrees at 10 bases. The V gene end was trimmed by 4 bases and the J gene end by 7 bases; junction bases not matched to a gene: 7. The CDR3 loop spans 15 amino acids. The germline CDR1 and CDR2 sequences are SGDLS and YYNGEE. Complete variable domain (other parts from reference TRBV9 and TRBJ2-2): DSGVTQTPKHLITATGQRVTLRCSPRSGDLSVYWYQQSLDQGLQFLIQYYNGEERAKGNILERFSAQQFPDLHSELNLSSLELGDSALYFCASSLSGGANGELFFGEGSRLTVL.

The J gene is TRBJ2-1, the V gene TRBV28, with D possibly being TRBD1 (6 bases). Germline V gene lookup returns CDR1 MDHEN and CDR2 SYDVKM. V was shortened by 1 base and J by 4 bases, with 11 bases between the two germline ends. The length of the CDR3 is 15 residues. The CDR3 DNA follows: TGTGCCAGCAGTTTATCAGGGGTAAGATACAATGAGCAGTTCTTC. This sequence encodes CASSLSGVRYNEQFF.

The chain has TRBV7-6 and TRBJ1-6, with 8 bases fitting TRBD1. The CDR3 has 15 residues. The V segment lost 4 bases and the J segment 9 bases; nucleotides outside the gene matches: 8. CDR1 is SGHVS and CDR2 is FNYEAQ in the germline V gene. The CDR3 loop reads CASSSSAGGSSPLHF. For the CDR3, the DNA is TGTGCCAGCAGCTCCTCGGCAGGGGGCTCTTCACCCCTCCACTTT.

This rearrangement joins TRBV18 to TRBJ2-5; 7 bases line up with TRBD2. The CDR3 runs to 15 residues. CDR1 is KGHSH and CDR2 is LQKENI in the germline V gene. V was clipped by 2 bases and J by 2 bases; unmatched bases: 5. The CDR3 DNA reads as TGTGCCAGCTCACCAAACTCGGGAGGTCAAGAGACCCAGTACTTC. This codes for CASSPNSGGQETQYF.

This clone was found a few times. This chain connects TRBV4-1 to TRBJ2-1; D remains ambiguous. Trimming removed 0 bases from V and 3 bases from J, with 9 bases in between. Germline V gene data show CDR1 as MGHRA and CDR2 as YSYEKL. This CDR3 has 15 amino acids. This chain's CDR3 is CASSQDSDIYNEQFF. The CDR3 DNA reads TGCGCCAGCAGCCAAGACTCAGATATCTACAATGAGCAGTTCTTC.

The rearrangement links TRBV18 to TRBJ1-4; TRBD1 matches at 12 bases. The junction had 3 bases not matched to a gene; V was cut back by 3 bases and J by 1 base. The germline V gene encodes CDR1 KGHSH and CDR2 LQKENI. This CDR3 has 17 amino acids. In DNA, the CDR3 is TGTGCCAGCTCACCGGGACAGGGGGCGTTAACTAATGAAAAACTGTTTTTT. It is translated as CASSPGQGALTNEKLFF.

The chain employs TRBV9 and TRBJ1-3; D is uncertain. The V end was cut by 3 bases, the J end by 4 bases, with 17 bases between. The CDR3 has 16 residues. Looked up from germline, CDR1 is SGDLS and CDR2 is YYNGEE. The CDR3 loop is CASSELQGLGGNTIYF. CDR3 DNA: TGTGCCAGCAGCGAGTTACAAGGACTCGGCGGAAACACCATATATTTT.

This chain connects TRBV7-2 to TRBJ2-7; maybe TRBD1 (6 bases). The ends were cut back, 1 base at V and 1 base at J, with 11 bases in the middle. There are 15 residues in the CDR3. Germline-derived CDR1 and CDR2 are SGHTA and FQGNSA. The CDR3: CASSLEPGTSYEQYF. DNA of the CDR3: TGTGCCAGCAGCTTAGAACCAGGGACATCCTACGAGCAGTACTTC.

The chain is built from TRBV7-2 and TRBJ2-3, with TRBD2 matching 11 bases. The CDR3 contains 17 residues. The V segment lost 4 bases and the J segment 5 bases; nucleotides outside the gene matches: 11. Germline loops: CDR1 SGHTA, CDR2 FQGNSA. The CDR3 DNA reads TGTGCCAGCAGCTCAGGGACTAGCGGACGCCACATAGATACGCAGTATTTT. It is translated as CASSSGTSGRHIDTQYF.

The chain has TRBV28 and TRBJ2-7, with 7 bases matching TRBD1. Germline V gives CDR1 MDHEN, CDR2 SYDVKM. The CDR3 consists of 15 residues. J was trimmed by 0 bases and V by 3 bases; bases with no gene match: 5. In DNA, the CDR3 is TGTGCCAGCAGTTTTTGGGGACAGAGCTCCTACGAGCAGTACTTC. As protein: CASSFWGQSSYEQYF.

The chain employs TRBV28 and TRBJ2-5, with TRBD1 matching 8 bases. With 3 bases clipped from V and 5 bases from J, the junction kept 11 bases outside the gene matches. The CDR3 is 16 residues long. In germline, CDR1 is MDHEN, CDR2 SYDVKM. Here the CDR3 reads CASSFTGQGIGETQYF. As DNA, the CDR3 is TGTGCCAGCAGTTTTACTGGACAGGGAATTGGGGAGACCCAGTACTTC.

This chain connects TRBV9 to TRBJ1-4, with 12 bases that match TRBD1. The junction had 4 bases not matched to a gene; V was cut back by 3 bases and J by 7 bases. The CDR3 length is 15 residues. Germline CDR1 is SGDLS and CDR2 is YYNGEE. The chain's CDR3 is CASSEGTGGPEKLFF. The CDR3 coding sequence is TGTGCCAGCAGCGAAGGGACAGGGGGCCCTGAAAAACTGTTTTTT. Drawing the rest from reference TRBV9 and TRBJ1-4, the complete variable domain is DSGVTQTPKHLITATGQRVTLRCSPRSGDLSVYWYQQSLDQGLQFLIQYYNGEERAKGNILERFSAQQFPDLHSELNLSSLELGDSALYFCASSEGTGGPEKLFFGSGTQLSVL.